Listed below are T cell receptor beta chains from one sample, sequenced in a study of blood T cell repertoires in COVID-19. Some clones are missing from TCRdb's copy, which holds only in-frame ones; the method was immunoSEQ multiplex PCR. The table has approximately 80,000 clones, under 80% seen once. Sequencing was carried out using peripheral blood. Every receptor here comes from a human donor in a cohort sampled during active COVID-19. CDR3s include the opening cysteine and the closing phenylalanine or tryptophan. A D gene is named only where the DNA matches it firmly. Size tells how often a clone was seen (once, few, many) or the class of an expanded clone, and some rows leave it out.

CDR3: CASSLTGSGSTEAFF
DNA: TGTGCCAGCAGCTTAACAGGGTCAGGGTCCACTGAAGCTTTCTTT
V: TRBV7-9
size: .
length: 15
J: TRBJ1-1
D: .

CDR3: CASSSTDGTEAFF
DNA: TGTGCCAGCAGCTCGACAGACGGCACTGAAGCTTTCTTT
V: TRBV7-3
size: .
length: 13
J: TRBJ1-1
D: .

CDR3: CASSRRGTSSGELFF
DNA: TGTGCCAGCAGCCGGAGGGGGACTAGCTCCGGGGAGCTGTTTTTT
V: TRBV3-1/TRBV3-2
size: .
length: 15
J: TRBJ2-2
D: TRBD2

CDR3: CASSQGLGMPQHF
DNA: TGTGCCAGCAGCCAAGGGCTAGGCATGCCCCAGCATTTT
V: TRBV3-1/TRBV3-2
size: .
length: 13
J: TRBJ1-5
D: .

CDR3: CASLGTSGAYEQYF
DNA: TGTGCCAGCCTTGGGACTAGCGGGGCCTACGAGCAGTACTTC
V: TRBV27
size: .
length: 14
J: TRBJ2-7
D: TRBD2

CDR3: CASRGLAGGAETQYF
DNA: TGTGCCAGCAGGGGACTAGCGGGGGGGGCCGAGACCCAGTACTTC
V: TRBV5-4
size: .
length: 15
J: TRBJ2-5
D: TRBD2

CDR3: CASSVGLAGSSYNEQFF
DNA: TGTGCCAGCAGCGTAGGCCTAGCGGGGAGCTCCTACAATGAGCAGTTCTTC
V: TRBV9
size: .
length: 17
J: TRBJ2-1
D: TRBD2

CDR3: CASSQAISGGTTDTQYF
DNA: TGCGCCAGCAGCCAGGCGATTAGCGGGGGGACCACAGATACGCAGTATTTT
V: TRBV4-1
size: few
length: 17
J: TRBJ2-3
D: TRBD2

CDR3: CASGPGQGGLVKEQFF
DNA: TGTGCTAGTGGCCCCGGACAGGGGGGACTAGTAAAGGAGCAGTTCTTC
V: TRBV12-5
size: .
length: 16
J: TRBJ2-1
D: TRBD1

CDR3: CASSINGLAGPFEQFF
DNA: TGTGCCAGTAGTATAAATGGCCTAGCGGGGCCTTTCGAGCAGTTCTTC
V: TRBV19
size: few
length: 16
J: TRBJ2-1
D: TRBD2

CDR3: CASSSAGGMYNEQFF
DNA: TGTGCCAGCAGTTCGGCAGGGGGTATGTACAATGAGCAGTTCTTC
V: TRBV7-6
size: .
length: 15
J: TRBJ2-1
D: TRBD1

CDR3: CASSENGIDGYTF
DNA: TGCGCCAGCAGTGAGAACGGTATAGATGGCTACACCTTC
V: TRBV10-2
size: .
length: 13
J: TRBJ1-2
D: .

CDR3: CASSAGPGYSPLHF
DNA: TGTGCCAGCAGTGCGGGTCCGGGTTATTCACCCCTCCACTTT
V: TRBV27
size: .
length: 14
J: TRBJ1-6
D: .

CDR3: CASRPGTSGSNEQFF
DNA: TGTGCCAGCAGACCCGGGACTAGTGGTTCCAATGAGCAGTTCTTC
V: TRBV6-5
size: .
length: 15
J: TRBJ2-1
D: TRBD2

CDR3: CAGSRGSSYNEQFF
DNA: TGTGCCGGTTCGAGGGGGAGCTCCTACAATGAGCAGTTCTTC
V: TRBV2
size: .
length: 14
J: TRBJ2-1
D: .

CDR3: CAWSNPGQGNYGYTF
DNA: TGTGCCTGGAGTAATCCGGGACAGGGGAACTATGGCTACACCTTC
V: TRBV30
size: .
length: 15
J: TRBJ1-2
D: TRBD1

CDR3: CASSFAGGTDTQYF
DNA: TGTGCCAGCAGCTTCGCGGGCGGCACAGATACGCAGTATTTT
V: TRBV11-3
size: .
length: 14
J: TRBJ2-3
D: .

CDR3: CASRIPGQGLYEQYF
DNA: TGTGCCAGCCGCATCCCGGGACAGGGTCTGTACGAGCAGTACTTC
V: TRBV28
size: .
length: 15
J: TRBJ2-7
D: TRBD1

CDR3: CATEDRGGDTQYF
DNA: TGTGCCACCGAGGACAGGGGGGGAGATACGCAGTATTTT
V: TRBV24-1
size: .
length: 13
J: TRBJ2-3
D: TRBD1

CDR3: CASSFDRVEQPQHF
DNA: TGTGCCAGCAGCTTTGACAGGGTGGAGCAGCCCCAGCATTTT
V: TRBV7-8
size: .
length: 14
J: TRBJ1-5
D: TRBD1

CDR3: CASSPRGRGYNEQFF
DNA: TGTGCCAGCAGCCCCCGCGGGAGGGGCTACAATGAGCAGTTCTTC
V: TRBV11-3
size: .
length: 15
J: TRBJ2-1
D: TRBD2

CDR3: CASSMAGPWQPQHF
DNA: TGTGCCAGCAGCATGGCAGGGCCTTGGCAGCCCCAGCATTTT
V: TRBV5-5
size: few
length: 14
J: TRBJ1-5
D: .

CDR3: CASRTVNTDTQYF
DNA: TGTGCCAGCAGGACTGTAAACACAGATACGCAGTATTTT
V: TRBV27
size: .
length: 13
J: TRBJ2-3
D: .

CDR3: CASSSFGDGLAGSNEQFF
DNA: TGCGCCAGCAGCTCATTTGGGGACGGACTAGCGGGATCGAATGAGCAGTTCTTC
V: TRBV4-3
size: .
length: 18
J: TRBJ2-1
D: TRBD2

CDR3: CSVGEALSEKLFF
DNA: TGCAGCGTTGGGGAGGCGCTCAGTGAAAAACTGTTTTTT
V: TRBV29-1
size: few
length: 13
J: TRBJ1-4
D: .

CDR3: CASSQDRGQDPIRANVLTF
DNA: TGTGCCAGCAGCCAAGATCGGGGACAGGACCCTATCAGGGCCAACGTCCTGACTTTC
V: TRBV4-2
size: .
length: 19
J: TRBJ2-6
D: TRBD1

CDR3: CASSSGVTKRDYNEQFF
DNA: TGTGCCAGCAGCTCAGGGGTCACAAAGCGCGACTACAATGAGCAGTTCTTC
V: TRBV7-2
size: .
length: 17
J: TRBJ2-1
D: .

CDR3: CASSLWRVGLIYNYGYTF
DNA: TGTGCCAGCAGTTTATGGCGCGTGGGGCTCATCTATAACTATGGCTACACCTTC
V: TRBV28
size: .
length: 18
J: TRBJ1-2
D: .

CDR3: CASRSVGVEELFF
DNA: TGTGCCAGCAGATCTGTCGGGGTCGAGGAGCTGTTTTTT
V: TRBV28
size: .
length: 13
J: TRBJ2-2
D: .

CDR3: CASGVGGNQPQHF
DNA: TGTGCCAGCGGTGTAGGGGGAAATCAGCCCCAGCATTTT
V: TRBV11-2
size: .
length: 13
J: TRBJ1-5
D: .

CDR3: CASFGDSFRDEQYF
DNA: TGTGCCAGTTTTGGGGACTCCTTTCGAGACGAGCAGTACTTC
V: TRBV27
size: .
length: 14
J: TRBJ2-7
D: .

CDR3: CASSQEVDRDNQPQHF
DNA: TGCGCCAGCAGCCAAGAGGTAGACAGGGACAATCAGCCCCAGCATTTT
V: TRBV4-3
size: .
length: 16
J: TRBJ1-5
D: TRBD1

CDR3: CAWSAQGIQPQHF
DNA: TGTGCCTGGAGTGCGCAGGGGATTCAGCCCCAGCATTTT
V: TRBV30
size: .
length: 13
J: TRBJ1-5
D: .

CDR3: CASSLKAGDGYTF
DNA: TGTGCCAGCAGCTTAAAGGCGGGTGATGGCTACACCTTC
V: TRBV7-2
size: .
length: 13
J: TRBJ1-2
D: .

CDR3: CAWSAPPLGDQPQHF
DNA: TGTGCCTGGAGTGCCCCCCCCCTGGGAGATCAGCCCCAGCATTTT
V: TRBV30
size: .
length: 15
J: TRBJ1-5
D: .